Included here is one T cell receptor (beta chain) sequence, with context. This clonotype was found once. Which antigen it targets is not known. No base-level quality is on record; no much larger clone is a single base apart. One read offers little support. These data are taken from a study of early T cells in non-severe SARS-CoV-2 infection (dated by TCRdb to the early 2020s). General notes on the study: TCR sequencing used bulk RNA from unsorted whole blood, so alpha and beta chains could not be paired.

The paper's findings and limits, for the study overall: VDJdb matching was skewed toward anti-spike CD8 responses and likely underestimated virus-specific expansions, missing private and CD4 specificities.

Library preparation was by 5' RACE. Sequencing instrument: NextSeq 500. Unique molecular identifiers were attached to individual cDNA molecules in the TCR library protocol so that sequencing error and PCR bias could be corrected. Both TCR alpha and beta chains were sequenced, and tight co-correlation was observed between alpha and beta sequence abundances in each sample. The study's processing was this. Decombinator V4 was used to perform V gene, J gene and CDR3 annotation of TCR sequences. Expanded TCRs were defined as changing significantly between any two time points under a Poisson model with p below 0.0001. TCR abundances were normalised to the total number of TCRs sequenced in each sample and reported as counts per million. MAIT TCRs were defined by TRAV1-2 paired with TRAJ12, TRAJ20 or TRAJ33, and iNKT TCRs by TRAV10 paired with TRAJ18. VDJdb, accessed on 1 November 2021, was searched for TCRs annotated for CMV, EBV and SARS-CoV-2, and TCRs annotated for more than one antigen were excluded. The public reads were reanalyzed by TCRdb: fastp trimming at Q25, MiXCR alignment, in-frame beta chains only. Every entry covers one CDR3 protein and lists the most common genes and DNA from its rows. The V and J calls reflect TCRdb's pipeline rather than the authors' work. This sample has more than 70,000 distinct CDR3 sequences in its table, and around 13% of those were observed once. Together, the top ten hold about 14% of the sample.

Set within a cohort of healthcare workers in London, UK, this nested case-control study involved weekly PCR testing of nasopharyngeal swabs along with blood sampling. Healthcare workers were recruited during the week of the UK lockdown, between 23 and 31 March 2020, and followed weekly for up to 16 weeks. Including cysteine and phenylalanine, the CDR3 has 14 amino acids. Only the CDR3 part of the read is kept: 42 bases, read in frame from the first base. As encoded in the germline V gene, CDR1 is MDHEN while CDR2 is SYDVKM. V is cut by 4 bases and J by 1 base, and the space between the germline ends is 8 bases.

Sequencing used whole blood. The sequence derives from an adult who was a healthcare worker with PCR-confirmed SARS-CoV-2 infection or an uninfected control (not recorded which). The rearrangement joined TRBV28 to TRBJ2-1; TRBD1 is a possible D gene, resting on 5 matching bases. The DNA sequence reads TGTGCCAGCAGTTCCCCAGGGTCCTACAATGAGCAGTTCTTC. Translated, this is CASSSPGSYNEQFF.